The 20 T cell receptor beta chains presented below share a single source sample, sequenced in a study of cytomegalovirus exposure and HLA in healthy donors. Only in-frame clones appear in the TCRdb table, and some are missing; sequencing was by immunoSEQ multiplex PCR. The sample records about 160,000 clones, nearly 90% being singletons. Sequences were obtained from PBMCs. The receptor set was obtained from a young man in good health and CMV-seropositive.

This chain uses TRBV27 with TRBJ2-2, with 12 bases fitting TRBD1. The CDR3 totals 15 residues. The V gene's germline CDR1 is MNHEY and CDR2 SMNVEV (reference sequence). After removal of 3 bases from V and 7 bases from J, the junction contained 3 bases not matched to a gene. The CDR3 here is CASSLGTGGGGELFF. The CDR3 nucleotides read TGTGCCAGCAGTTTGGGGACAGGGGGCGGCGGGGAGCTGTTTTTT.

The gene calls are TRBV5-1 and TRBJ2-1; 14 bases are a match to TRBD2. With V trimmed by 4 bases and J by 0 bases, 6 bases remained unmatched. CDR1 SGHRS and CDR2 YFSETQ come from the germline V gene. The CDR3 totals 18 residues. The CDR3 DNA sequence: TGCGCCAGCAGCGGGGGACTAGCGGGAGCCTACTCCTACAATGAGCAGTTCTTC. It encodes CASSGGLAGAYSYNEQFF.

A note on this clone: The sample has other DNA sequences that encode this CDR3 too. V and J are TRBV9 and TRBJ2-2; 7 bases map to TRBD1. J gave up 1 base and V 1 base, and 1 base lay outside the gene matches. Germline values: CDR1 SGDLS, CDR2 YYNGEE. The CDR3 is made up of 15 amino acids. The CDR3 region is CASSVRQGNTGELFF. The CDR3 nucleotides read TGTGCCAGCAGCGTAAGACAGGGGAACACCGGGGAGCTGTTTTTT. The entire variable domain, with the rest obtained from reference TRBV9 and TRBJ2-2, is as follows: DSGVTQTPKHLITATGQRVTLRCSPRSGDLSVYWYQQSLDQGLQFLIQYYNGEERAKGNILERFSAQQFPDLHSELNLSSLELGDSALYFCASSVRQGNTGELFFGEGSRLTVL.

The chain is built from TRBV6-5 and TRBJ2-1; a possible D gene is TRBD2 (5 bases). Per germline, CDR1 MNHEY and CDR2 SVGAGI. V gave up 0 bases and J gave up 4 bases, with 10 bases separating them. This CDR3 has 15 amino acids. In nucleotides, the CDR3 is TGTGCCAGCAGTTACTCGGGGAGCGGATACAATGAGCAGTTCTTC. Translation: CASSYSGSGYNEQFF.

The CDR3 reads CSARDRDEQFF. CDR3 coding DNA: TGCAGTGCTAGAGATCGAGATGAGCAGTTCTTC. The V gene is TRBV20-1, the J gene TRBJ2-1, with D hard to call. V was trimmed by 0 bases and J by 8 bases, leaving 5 bases between them. The CDR3 loop spans 11 amino acids. Germline V gives CDR1 DFQATT, CDR2 SNEGSKA (reference sequence).

The chain couples TRBV4-1 to TRBJ2-7; possibly TRBD1 for D (6 bases). In germline, CDR1 is MGHRA, CDR2 YSYEKL. This CDR3 has 16 residues. V lost 0 bases, J lost 3 bases, and 15 bases lay in between. The CDR3 loop is CASSQEGAPRIYEQYF. DNA for the CDR3: TGCGCCAGCAGCCAAGAGGGGGCCCCGAGAATCTACGAGCAGTACTTC.

The chain employs TRBV5-1 and TRBJ1-3, with D maybe TRBD1 (5 bases). This CDR3 comprises 14 residues. The germline CDR1 and CDR2 sequences are SGHRS and YFSETQ. Trimming left V 5 bases short and J 4 bases short, with 13 bases between. CDR3 protein: CASRTDSLGNTIYF. In nucleotides, the CDR3 is TGCGCCAGCAGGACAGACTCCTTGGGAAACACCATATATTTT.

This clone was seen just once. The chain carries TRBV6-5 and TRBJ2-7, with D unresolved. The CDR3 is 13 amino acids. Trimming pared 6 bases from V and 3 bases from J, leaving 12 bases between. CDR1 MNHEY and CDR2 SVGAGI come from the germline V gene. The CDR3 DNA reads as TGTGCCAGCAGAAGCCGTCCCGTCTACGAGCAGTACTTC. Protein product: CASRSRPVYEQYF.

This chain links TRBV27 with TRBJ1-1, with TRBD1 matching 9 bases. Germline CDR1 reads MNHEY; CDR2 reads SMNVEV (reference sequence). CDR3 length: 16 residues. After removal of 5 bases from V and 6 bases from J, the junction contained 13 bases not matched to a gene. CDR3 in DNA: TGTGCCAGCAGTCCAATTTGGGGACAGGGTGACCCTGAAGCTTTCTTT. Amino acid sequence: CASSPIWGQGDPEAFF.

The chain combines TRBV6-1 with TRBJ2-3, with 10 nucleotides matching TRBD2. This CDR3 contains 15 residues. The germline V gene has CDR1 MNHNS and CDR2 SASEGT. Losses at the gene ends were 6 bases for V and 5 bases for J; bases not matched to a gene: 8. CDR3 in amino acids: CASRGLAGVVDTQYF. The CDR3 DNA sequence: TGTGCCAGCAGGGGTCTAGCGGGAGTTGTAGATACGCAGTATTTT.

The chain joins TRBV5-1 to TRBJ2-1, with D possibly TRBD2 on 6 matching bases. V dropped 0 bases and J dropped 0 bases, with 10 bases sitting between them. The CDR3 spans 16 residues. CDR1 and CDR2 from the germline V gene are SGHRS and YFSETQ. The DNA for the CDR3 is TGCGCCAGCAGCTTGGGGCCCGGGAGCTCCTACAATGAGCAGTTCTTC. Amino acids: CASSLGPGSSYNEQFF.

The chain combines TRBV6-6 with TRBJ2-7, with D possibly being TRBD2 (6 bases). The length of the CDR3 is 14 residues. Per the germline V gene, CDR1 is MNHNY and CDR2 is SVGAGI (reference sequence). V shed 2 bases and J shed 2 bases, with 10 bases lying between them. CDR3 sequence (DNA): TGTGCCAGCAGTTACGAGCGGAGGGCCTACGAGCAGTACTTC. Translating it yields CASSYERRAYEQYF.

This clone showed up just once. This sequence joins TRBV5-1 and TRBJ1-1, with TRBD1 matching over 10 bases. The junction had 6 bases not matched to a gene; V was cut back by 4 bases and J by 3 bases. Germline V gives CDR1 SGHRS, CDR2 YFSETQ. The CDR3 is 15 residues long. The CDR3 DNA reads as TGCGCCAGCAGCACCGGGACAGGGGCATACACTGAAGCTTTCTTT. It codes for CASSTGTGAYTEAFF.

V and J are TRBV7-6 and TRBJ2-1, with 10 bases aligning to TRBD2. Germline V gene lookup returns CDR1 SGHVS and CDR2 FNYEAQ. CDR3 length: 13 amino acids. V lost 4 bases and J lost 7; bases outside the gene matches: 1. As DNA, the CDR3 is TGTGCCAGCAGCTATAGCGGGAGGAATGAGCAGTTCTTC. It specifies CASSYSGRNEQFF.

The V call is TRBV7-6, the J call TRBJ2-5, with D possibly being TRBD2 (5 bases). The ends were cut back, 7 bases at V and 5 bases at J, with 14 bases in the middle. This CDR3 comprises 13 residues. Germline CDR1 SGHVS, CDR2 FNYEAQ. The CDR3 protein is CASTSWRLETQYF. In nucleotides, the CDR3 is TGTGCCAGCACCTCATGGAGGCTGGAGACCCAGTACTTC.

In its sample, this clone was seen a few times. The chain employs TRBV7-8 and TRBJ2-4; D possibly corresponds to TRBD2 (6 bases). V dropped 5 bases and J dropped 1 base, with 15 bases sitting between them. Germline V gives CDR1 SGHVS, CDR2 FQNEAQ. The length of the CDR3 is 16 residues. CDR3 protein: CASSPREMGAKNIQYF. The DNA for the CDR3 is TGTGCCAGCAGCCCCCGGGAGATGGGGGCCAAAAACATTCAGTACTTC.

The chain is built from TRBV6-5 and TRBJ2-2, with TRBD2 as a possible D gene (7 bases). CDR3 size: 15 residues. The V end lost 7 bases, the J end lost 4 bases, and 16 bases lay between the germline ends. In germline, CDR1 is MNHEY, CDR2 SVGAGI. The CDR3 here is CASTEGGGSTGELFF. For the CDR3, the DNA is TGTGCCAGCACCGAGGGGGGAGGGAGCACCGGGGAGCTGTTTTTT.

The chain combines TRBV18 with TRBJ1-5; D not certain. This CDR3 is 17 amino acids long. Germline assignment: CDR1 KGHSH and CDR2 LQKENI. Trimming took 1 base from V and 6 from J, leaving 19 bases between them. In DNA form, the CDR3 reads TGTGCCAGCTCACCACAAGCCGAAATAGGATCGGGTCAGCCCCAGCATTTT. It yields the protein CASSPQAEIGSGQPQHF.

The chain employs TRBV13 and TRBJ2-5; D possibly corresponds to TRBD2 (5 bases). CDR3 length: 15 amino acids. Germline CDR1 is PRHDT and CDR2 is FYEKMQ (reference sequence). Deletions cut 5 bases from V and 0 bases from J, with 13 bases between. As DNA, the CDR3 is TGTGCCAGCAGCGCAGATTTGCGGGACCAAGAGACCCAGTACTTC. Translation gives CASSADLRDQETQYF.

The chain recombines TRBV5-4 with TRBJ1-2, with D possibly being TRBD1 (6 bases). Germline V gene lookup returns CDR1 SGHNT and CDR2 YYREEE (reference sequence). This CDR3 spans 13 amino acids. The ends were cut back, 4 bases at V and 6 bases at J, with 13 bases in the middle. CDR3 residues: CASSRDRSDGYTF. As DNA, the CDR3 is TGTGCCAGCAGCCGTGACAGGAGTGATGGCTACACCTTC.